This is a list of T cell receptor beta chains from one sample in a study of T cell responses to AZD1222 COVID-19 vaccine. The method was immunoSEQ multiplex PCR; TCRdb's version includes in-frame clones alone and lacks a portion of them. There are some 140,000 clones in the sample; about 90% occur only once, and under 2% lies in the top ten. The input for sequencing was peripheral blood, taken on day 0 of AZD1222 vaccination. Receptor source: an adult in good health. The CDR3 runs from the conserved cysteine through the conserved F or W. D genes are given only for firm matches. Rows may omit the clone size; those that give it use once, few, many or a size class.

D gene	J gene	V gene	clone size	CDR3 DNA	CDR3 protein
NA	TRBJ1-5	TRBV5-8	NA	TGTGCCAGCAGCCAAACCTCGGCACGGACTAGCAATCAGCCCCAGCATTTT	CASSQTSARTSNQPQHF
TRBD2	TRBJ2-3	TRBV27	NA	TGTGCCAGCAGGGTACTAGCGGGGACCACAGATACGCAGTATTTT	CASRVLAGTTDTQYF
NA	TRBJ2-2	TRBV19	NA	TGTGCCAGTAGTATGGCTATAACCTGGGTCACCGGGGAGCTGTTTTTT	CASSMAITWVTGELFF
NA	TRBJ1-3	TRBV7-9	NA	TGTGCCAGCAGCGGAGAGGGCAGGGGCAACTCTGGAAACACCATATATTTT	CASSGEGRGNSGNTIYF
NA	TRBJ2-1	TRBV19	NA	TGTGCCAGTAGTACGGACCCCTGGCGCCGCTCCTACAATGAGCAGTTCTTC	CASSTDPWRRSYNEQFF
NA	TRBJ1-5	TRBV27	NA	TGTGCCAGCAGTTTATACGCCACCAGGCTGTGGCAGCCCCAGCATTTT	CASSLYATRLWQPQHF
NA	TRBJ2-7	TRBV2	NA	TGTGCCAGCAGTGAGTCGGCCGGACTCTCCAGCTCCTACGAGCAGTACTTC	CASSESAGLSSSYEQYF
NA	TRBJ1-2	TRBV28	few	TGTGCCAGCAGCTCGGGGGGGGCTAACTATGGCTACACCTTC	CASSSGGANYGYTF
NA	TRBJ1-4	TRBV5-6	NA	TGTGCCAGCAGCTTGTATATAGTTGAAAAACTGTTTTTT	CASSLYIVEKLFF
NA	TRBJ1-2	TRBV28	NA	TGTGCCAGCAGTTTATCGTCAGGGGCTAACTATGGCTACACCTTC	CASSLSSGANYGYTF
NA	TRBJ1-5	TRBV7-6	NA	TGTGCCAGCAGCTCCACAGCCGGGGCAGGGAGCAATCAGCCCCAGCATTTT	CASSSTAGAGSNQPQHF
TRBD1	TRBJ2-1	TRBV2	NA	TGTGCCAGCAGGGACAGGGGGCTGGGGTCCTACAATGAGCAGTTCTTC	CASRDRGLGSYNEQFF
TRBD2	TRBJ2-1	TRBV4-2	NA	TGTGCCAGCAGCCAAGACGGGACTAGCGGGGCGGATGAGCAGTTCTTC	CASSQDGTSGADEQFF
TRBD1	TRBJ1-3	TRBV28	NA	TGTGCCAGCAGCCCGGGACAGGGAAACACCATATATTTT	CASSPGQGNTIYF
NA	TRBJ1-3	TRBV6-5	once	TGTGCCAGCAATTGGGGGGATTCAGGAAACACCATATATTTT	CASNWGDSGNTIYF
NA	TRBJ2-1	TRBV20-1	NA	TGCAGTGCTAGCGGAGGGGGGCAGTTCTTC	CSASGGGQFF
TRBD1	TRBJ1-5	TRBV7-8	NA	TGTGCCAGCAGCTTAGAAGGGGGCGCGAGCAATCAGCCCCAGCATTTT	CASSLEGGASNQPQHF
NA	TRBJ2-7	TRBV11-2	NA	TGTGCCAGCAGCTTAGCGGCCCTTAGGAGTAAGCAGTACTTC	CASSLAALRSKQYF
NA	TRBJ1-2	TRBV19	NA	TGTGCCAGTAGTAGTTCGACGACAGGTACCTACTATGGCTACACCTTC	CASSSSTTGTYYGYTF
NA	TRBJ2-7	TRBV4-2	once	TGTGCCAGCCCGCTGGGAGACGAGCAGTACTTC	CASPLGDEQYF
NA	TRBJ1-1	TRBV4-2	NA	TGTGCCAGCAGCCTACGGAGGGAAGAAGCTTTCTTT	CASSLRREEAFF
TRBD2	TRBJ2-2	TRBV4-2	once	TGTGCCAGCAGCCCGCGGGGGACTGGGAACACCGGGGAGCTGTTTTTT	CASSPRGTGNTGELFF
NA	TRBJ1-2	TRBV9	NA	TGTGCCAGCAGCCCTCGGACGGGCTATGGCTACACCTTC	CASSPRTGYGYTF
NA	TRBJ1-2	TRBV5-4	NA	TGTGCCAGCAGATTAACAGGAGGAGTCCCTGGCTACACCTTC	CASRLTGGVPGYTF
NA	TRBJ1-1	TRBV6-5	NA	TGTGCCAGCAGGGCATCATGGGGGAACACTGAAGCTTTCTTT	CASRASWGNTEAFF
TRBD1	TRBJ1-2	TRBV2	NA	TGTGCCAGCACCGGGACAGGGTACGGCTACACCTTC	CASTGTGYGYTF
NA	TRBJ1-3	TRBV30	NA	TGTGCCTGGAGTGTACGGGGAGCTGGAAACACCATATATTTT	CAWSVRGAGNTIYF
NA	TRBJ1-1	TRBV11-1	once	TGTGCCAGCAGCCAAGCCGGCGCGGGAAACACTGAAGCTTTCTTT	CASSQAGAGNTEAFF
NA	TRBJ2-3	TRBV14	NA	TGTGCCAGCAGCCAGGTGTACACAGATACGCAGTATTTT	CASSQVYTDTQYF
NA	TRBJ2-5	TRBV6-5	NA	TGTGCCAGCAGGCCCCCGGGGGCGGGCCAAGAGACCCAGTACTTC	CASRPPGAGQETQYF
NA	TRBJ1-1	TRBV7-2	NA	TGTGCCAGCAGCCCCGGTAGGGTATACACTGAAGCTTTCTTT	CASSPGRVYTEAFF
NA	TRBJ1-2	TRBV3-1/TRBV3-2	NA	TGTGCCAGCAGCCAAGACGTCCTGAAACGACAGCGTATCTATGGCTACACCTTC	CASSQDVLKRQRIYGYTF
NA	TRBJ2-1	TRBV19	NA	TGTGCCAGTGGAGCTGTACAGGGCGCGTGGAATGAGCAGTTCTTC	CASGAVQGAWNEQFF
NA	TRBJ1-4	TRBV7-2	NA	TGTGCCAGCAGCCTCCCTGGGGCGGGGGAAAAACTGTTTTTT	CASSLPGAGEKLFF
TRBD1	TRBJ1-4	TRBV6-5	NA	TGTGCCAGCAGCATCAGGGGGGGGGATGAAAAACTGTTTTTT	CASSIRGGDEKLFF
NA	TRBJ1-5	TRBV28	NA	TGTGCCGGGGGGACCGGGCACCTTAAAGGAGGACGGTTGTGGCCCCAGCATTTT	CAGGTGHLKGGRLWPQHF
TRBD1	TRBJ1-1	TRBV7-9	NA	TGTGCCAGCAGCTTGAGAGACGGACAGGGGGAAGGGACTGAAGCTTTCTTT	CASSLRDGQGEGTEAFF
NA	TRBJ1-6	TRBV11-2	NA	TGTGCCAGCAGCCTCAGGCACAATTCACCCCTCCACTTT	CASSLRHNSPLHF
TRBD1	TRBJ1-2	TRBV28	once	TGTGCCAGCAGTTTAACGACCATTAGTCCCCGACAGGGCAATGGCTACACCTTC	CASSLTTISPRQGNGYTF
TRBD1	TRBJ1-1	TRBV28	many	TGTGCCAGCAGTCTTGGGGGGTCCACGGGACAGCCCTTT	CASSLGGSTGQPF
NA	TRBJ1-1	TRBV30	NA	TGTGCCTGGAGTCGCCAATACACTGAAGCTTTCTTT	CAWSRQYTEAFF
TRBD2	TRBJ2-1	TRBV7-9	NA	TGTGCCAGCAGCTTTCTAGCGGGGGGTATCAATGAGCAGTTCTTC	CASSFLAGGINEQFF
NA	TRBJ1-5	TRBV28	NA	TGTGCCAGCAGTTTAATGGTTGGGGAGGGTCCTGCCTGGGCCCAGCATTTT	CASSLMVGEGPAWAQHF
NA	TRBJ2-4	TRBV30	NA	TGTGCCTACGAGAACAGGGTACTAGCCAAAAACATTCAGTACTTC	CAYENRVLAKNIQYF
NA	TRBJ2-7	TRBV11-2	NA	TGTGCCAGCAGCTTAGGAACAGGTGTGGTCCACGAGCAGTACTTC	CASSLGTGVVHEQYF
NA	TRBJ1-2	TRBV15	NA	TGTGCCACCAGCAGAGGGAGACAGACTAACTATGGCTACACCTTC	CATSRGRQTNYGYTF
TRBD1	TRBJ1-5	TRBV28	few	TGTGCCAGCAGTTTTTCCCGGCTCGCCCCGTACAGGGGTATCAATCAGCCCCAGCATTTT	CASSFSRLAPYRGINQPQHF
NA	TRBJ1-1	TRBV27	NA	TGTGCCAGCAGTTTATATCCGGGATCGGACACTGAAGCTTTCTTT	CASSLYPGSDTEAFF
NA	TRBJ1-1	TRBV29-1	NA	TGCAGCGCCCAACAGGGGAACACTGAAGCTTTCTTT	CSAQQGNTEAFF
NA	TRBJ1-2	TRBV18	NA	TGTGCCAGCTCACCGTACCGGGACACAGCTAACTATGGCTACACCTTC	CASSPYRDTANYGYTF
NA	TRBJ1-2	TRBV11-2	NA	TGTGCCAGCAGCCACCTCCGGGACATCAATAACTATGGCTACACCTTC	CASSHLRDINNYGYTF
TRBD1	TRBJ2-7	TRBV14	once	TGTGCCAGCAGCTATTGGACAGGCTACGAGCAGTACTTC	CASSYWTGYEQYF
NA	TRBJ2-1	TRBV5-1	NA	TGCGCCAGCAGGCCAACAGGACCCTCCTACAATGAGCAGTTCTTC	CASRPTGPSYNEQFF